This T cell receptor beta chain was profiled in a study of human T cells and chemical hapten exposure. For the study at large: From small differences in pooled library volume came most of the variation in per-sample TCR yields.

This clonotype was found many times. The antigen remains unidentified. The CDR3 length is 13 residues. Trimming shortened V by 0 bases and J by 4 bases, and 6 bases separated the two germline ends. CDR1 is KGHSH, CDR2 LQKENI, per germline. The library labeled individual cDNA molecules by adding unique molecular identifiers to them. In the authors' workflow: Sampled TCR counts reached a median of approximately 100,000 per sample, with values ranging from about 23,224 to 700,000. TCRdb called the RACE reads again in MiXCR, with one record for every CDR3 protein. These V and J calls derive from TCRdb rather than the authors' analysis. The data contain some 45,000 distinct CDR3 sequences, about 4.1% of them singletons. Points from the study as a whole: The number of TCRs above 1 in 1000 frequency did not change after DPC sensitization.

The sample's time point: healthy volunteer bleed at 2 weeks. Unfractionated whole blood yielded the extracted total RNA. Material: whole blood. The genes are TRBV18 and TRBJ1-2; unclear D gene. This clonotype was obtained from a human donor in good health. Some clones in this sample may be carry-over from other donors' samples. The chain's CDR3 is CASSPPGGYGYTF. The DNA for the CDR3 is TGTGCCAGCTCACCACCCGGAGGCTATGGCTACACCTTC.